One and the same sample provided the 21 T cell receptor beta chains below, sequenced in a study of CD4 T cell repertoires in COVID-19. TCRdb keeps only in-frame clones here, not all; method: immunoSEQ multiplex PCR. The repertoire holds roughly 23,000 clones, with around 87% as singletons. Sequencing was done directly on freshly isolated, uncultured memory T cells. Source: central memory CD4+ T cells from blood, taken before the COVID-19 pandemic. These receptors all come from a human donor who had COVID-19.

The CDR3 bases are TGTGCCAGCTCACCACGGGACAAATTGAAATATGAGCAGTTCTTC. Its translation: CASSPRDKLKYEQFF. The rearrangement uses TRBV18 and TRBJ2-1; D may be TRBD1 (6 bases). This CDR3 region has 15 residues. V lost 1 base, J lost 8 bases, and 15 bases lay in between. Germline CDR1 KGHSH, CDR2 LQKENI. Variable domain in full (rest from reference TRBV18 and TRBJ2-1): NAGVMQNPRHLVRRRGQEARLRCSPMKGHSHVYWYRQLPEEGLKFMVYLQKENIIDESGMPKERFSAEFPKEGPSILRIQQVVRGDSAAYFCASSPRDKLKYEQFFGPGTRLTVL.

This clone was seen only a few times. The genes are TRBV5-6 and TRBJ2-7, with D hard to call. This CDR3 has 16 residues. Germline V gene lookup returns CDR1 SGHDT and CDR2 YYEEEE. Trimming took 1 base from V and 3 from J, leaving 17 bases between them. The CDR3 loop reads CASSLRSELIGYEQYF. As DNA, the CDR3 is TGTGCCAGCAGCTTGCGATCTGAACTCATCGGCTACGAGCAGTACTTC. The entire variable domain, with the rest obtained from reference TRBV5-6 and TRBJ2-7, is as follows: DAGVTQSPTHLIKTRGQQVTLRCSPKSGHDTVSWYQQALGQGPQFIFQYYEEEERQRGNFPDRFSGHQFPNYSSELNVNALLLGDSALYLCASSLRSELIGYEQYFGPGTRLTVT.

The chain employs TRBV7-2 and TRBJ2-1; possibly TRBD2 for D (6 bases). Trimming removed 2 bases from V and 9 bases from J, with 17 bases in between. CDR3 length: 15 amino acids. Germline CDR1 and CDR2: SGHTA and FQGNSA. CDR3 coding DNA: TGTGCCAGCAGCTTAACGGGCGGGGCTACAGGTGAGCAGTTCTTC. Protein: CASSLTGGATGEQFF.

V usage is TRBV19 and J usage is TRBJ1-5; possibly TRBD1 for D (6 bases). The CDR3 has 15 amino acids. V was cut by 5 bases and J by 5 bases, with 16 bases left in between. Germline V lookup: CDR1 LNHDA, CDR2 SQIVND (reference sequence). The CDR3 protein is CASSPRTEGYQPQHF. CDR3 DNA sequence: TGTGCCAGTAGTCCACGGACAGAGGGGTATCAGCCCCAGCATTTT.

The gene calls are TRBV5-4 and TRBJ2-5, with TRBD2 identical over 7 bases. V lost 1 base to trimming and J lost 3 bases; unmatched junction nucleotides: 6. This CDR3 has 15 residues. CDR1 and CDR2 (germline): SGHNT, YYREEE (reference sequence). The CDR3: CASSLPSRGEETQYF. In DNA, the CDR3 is TGTGCCAGCAGCTTGCCGAGTCGGGGGGAAGAGACCCAGTACTTC.

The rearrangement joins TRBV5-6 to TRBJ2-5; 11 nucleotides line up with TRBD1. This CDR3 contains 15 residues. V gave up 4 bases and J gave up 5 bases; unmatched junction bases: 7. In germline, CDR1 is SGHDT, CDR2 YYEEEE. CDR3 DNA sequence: TGTGCCAGCAGCATAGGACAGGGGGCAAGGGAGACCCAGTACTTC. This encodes CASSIGQGARETQYF.

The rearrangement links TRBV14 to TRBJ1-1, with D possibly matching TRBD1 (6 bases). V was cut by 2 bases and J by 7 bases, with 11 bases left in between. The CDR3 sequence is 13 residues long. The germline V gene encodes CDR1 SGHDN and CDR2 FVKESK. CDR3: CASSQLQGYEAFF. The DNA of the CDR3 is TGTGCCAGCAGCCAACTACAGGGTTATGAAGCTTTCTTT.

CDR3 loop: CASSLDSGQAIHEQYF. The CDR3 DNA reads TGTGCCAGCAGCTTAGACTCAGGACAGGCCATCCACGAGCAGTACTTC. V is TRBV7-2 and J is TRBJ2-7, with TRBD1 matching 7 bases. Germline V gives CDR1 SGHTA, CDR2 FQGNSA. This CDR3 is built from 16 residues. The trim removed 1 base at V and 5 bases at J, leaving 11 bases unmatched.

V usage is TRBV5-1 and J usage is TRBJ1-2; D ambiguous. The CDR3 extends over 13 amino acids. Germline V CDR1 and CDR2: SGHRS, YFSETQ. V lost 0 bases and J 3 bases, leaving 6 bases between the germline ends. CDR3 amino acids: CASSLVADYGYTF. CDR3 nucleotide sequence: TGCGCCAGCAGCTTGGTAGCAGACTATGGCTACACCTTC.

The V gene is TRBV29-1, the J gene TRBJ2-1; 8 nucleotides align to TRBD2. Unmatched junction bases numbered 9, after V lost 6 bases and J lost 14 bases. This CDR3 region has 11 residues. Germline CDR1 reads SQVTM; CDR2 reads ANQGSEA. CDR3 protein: CSVRLSGREFF. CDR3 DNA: TGCAGCGTCCGACTAAGCGGGAGAGAGTTCTTC.

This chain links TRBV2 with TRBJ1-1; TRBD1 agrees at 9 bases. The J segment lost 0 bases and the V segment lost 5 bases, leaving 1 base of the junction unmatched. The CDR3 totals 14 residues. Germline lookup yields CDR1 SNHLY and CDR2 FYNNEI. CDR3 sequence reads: CASSRTGVNTEAFF. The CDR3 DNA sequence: TGTGCCAGCAGTCGGACAGGGGTGAACACTGAAGCTTTCTTT.

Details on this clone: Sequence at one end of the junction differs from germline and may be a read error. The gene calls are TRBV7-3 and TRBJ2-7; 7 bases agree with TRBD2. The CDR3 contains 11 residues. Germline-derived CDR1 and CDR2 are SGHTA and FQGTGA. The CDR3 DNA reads TGTGCCAGCAGCTTACGGGGGGTAGTGGACTTC. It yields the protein CASSLRGVVDF.

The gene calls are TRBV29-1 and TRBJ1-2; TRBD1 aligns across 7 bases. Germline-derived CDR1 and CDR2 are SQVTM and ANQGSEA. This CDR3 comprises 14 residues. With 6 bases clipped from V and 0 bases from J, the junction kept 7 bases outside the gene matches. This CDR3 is CSVATGNSNYGYTF. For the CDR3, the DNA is TGCAGCGTAGCGACAGGGAATTCTAACTATGGCTACACCTTC.

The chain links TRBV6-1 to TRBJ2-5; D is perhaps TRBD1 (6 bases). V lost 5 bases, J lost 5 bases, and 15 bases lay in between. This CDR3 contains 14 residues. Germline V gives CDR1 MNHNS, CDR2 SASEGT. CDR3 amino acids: CASSITGRGETQYF. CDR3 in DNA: TGTGCCAGCAGTATTACAGGGAGAGGGGAGACCCAGTACTTC.

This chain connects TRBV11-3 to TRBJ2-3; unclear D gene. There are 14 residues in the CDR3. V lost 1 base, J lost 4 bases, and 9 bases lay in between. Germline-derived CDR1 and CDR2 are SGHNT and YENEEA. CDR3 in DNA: TGTGCCAGCAGCTTAGGAGCCCCCGCAGATACGCAGTATTTT. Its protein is CASSLGAPADTQYF.

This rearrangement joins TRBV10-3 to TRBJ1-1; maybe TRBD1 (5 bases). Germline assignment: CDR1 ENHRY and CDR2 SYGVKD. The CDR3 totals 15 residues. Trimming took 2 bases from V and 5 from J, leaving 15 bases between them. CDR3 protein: CAISENTGGKTEAFF. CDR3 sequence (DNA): TGTGCCATCAGTGAGAATACAGGTGGGAAGACTGAAGCTTTCTTT.

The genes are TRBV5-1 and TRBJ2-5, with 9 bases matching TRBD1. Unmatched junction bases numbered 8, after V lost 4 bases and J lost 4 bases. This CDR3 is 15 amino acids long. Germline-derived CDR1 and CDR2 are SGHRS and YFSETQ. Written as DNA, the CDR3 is TGCGCCAGCAGCAGTGGGACAGGGACGGGAGAGACCCAGTACTTC. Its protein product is CASSSGTGTGETQYF.

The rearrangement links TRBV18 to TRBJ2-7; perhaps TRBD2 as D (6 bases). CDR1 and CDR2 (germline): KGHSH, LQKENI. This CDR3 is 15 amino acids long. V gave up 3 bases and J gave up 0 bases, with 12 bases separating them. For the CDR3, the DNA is TGTGCCAGCTCACCGGCCGGTAGCGGCTCCTACGAGCAGTACTTC. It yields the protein CASSPAGSGSYEQYF.

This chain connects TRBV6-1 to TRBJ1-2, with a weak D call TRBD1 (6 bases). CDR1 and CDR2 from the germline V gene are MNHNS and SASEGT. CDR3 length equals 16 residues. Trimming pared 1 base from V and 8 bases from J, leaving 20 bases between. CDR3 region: CASSEGEYRARGGYTF. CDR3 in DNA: TGTGCCAGCAGTGAAGGGGAGTACAGGGCTCGCGGGGGCTACACCTTC.

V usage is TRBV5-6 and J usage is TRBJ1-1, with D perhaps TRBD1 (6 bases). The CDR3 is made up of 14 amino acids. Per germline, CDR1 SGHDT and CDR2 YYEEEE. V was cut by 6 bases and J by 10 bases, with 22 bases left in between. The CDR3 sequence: CASKLQGTNLGAFF. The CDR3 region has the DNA TGTGCCAGCAAACTACAGGGTACAAATCTTGGAGCTTTCTTT.

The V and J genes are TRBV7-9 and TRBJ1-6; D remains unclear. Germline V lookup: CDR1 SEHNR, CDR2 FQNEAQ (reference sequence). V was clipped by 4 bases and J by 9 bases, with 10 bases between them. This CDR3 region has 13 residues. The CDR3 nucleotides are TGTGCCAGCAGCTCCCAACAGAGTTCACCCCTCCACTTT. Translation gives CASSSQQSSPLHF.